The source of this T cell receptor (beta chain) is a study of neurological immune-mediated disorders. Germline V gene lookup returns CDR1 SGHRS and CDR2 YFSETQ. This CDR3 is built from 13 residues. The V end lost 3 bases, the J end lost 5 bases, and 9 bases lay between the germline ends. TCRdb independently ran MiXCR on the 5' RACE reads; one entry per CDR3 protein. Among more than 25,000 distinct CDR3 sequences listed, 9.5% to 13% were seen once. This clonotype was seen many times. Sequenced: PBMCs. The clonotype originates from a woman in her fifties or sixties in good health. This rearrangement joins TRBV5-1 to TRBJ2-1; maybe TRBD1 (5 bases). The CDR3 bases are TGCGCCAGCAGCTCCTTGACAGACAATGAGCAGTTCTTC. Its protein is CASSSLTDNEQFF.